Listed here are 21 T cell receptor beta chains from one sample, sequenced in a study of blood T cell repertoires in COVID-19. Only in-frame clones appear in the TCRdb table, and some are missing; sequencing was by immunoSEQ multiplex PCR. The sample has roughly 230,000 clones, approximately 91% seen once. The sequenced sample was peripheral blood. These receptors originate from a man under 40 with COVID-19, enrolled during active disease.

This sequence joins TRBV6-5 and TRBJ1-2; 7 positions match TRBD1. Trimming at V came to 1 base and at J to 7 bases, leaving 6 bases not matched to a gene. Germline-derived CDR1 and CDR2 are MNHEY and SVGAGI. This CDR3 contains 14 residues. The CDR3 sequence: CASSYLEGAFGYTF. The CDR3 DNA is TGTGCCAGCAGTTACTTAGAGGGGGCCTTTGGCTACACCTTC.

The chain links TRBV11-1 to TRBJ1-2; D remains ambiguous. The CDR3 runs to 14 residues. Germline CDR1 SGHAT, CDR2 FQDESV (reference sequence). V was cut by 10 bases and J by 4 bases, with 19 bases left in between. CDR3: CATGIAGSAYGYTF. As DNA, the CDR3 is TGTGCCACCGGTATAGCGGGCTCAGCCTATGGCTACACCTTC. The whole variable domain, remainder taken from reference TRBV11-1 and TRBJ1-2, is EAEVAQSPRYKITEKSQAVAFWCDPISGHATLYWYRQILGQGPELLVQFQDESVVDDSQLPKDRFSAERLKGVDSTLKIQPAELGDSAMYLCATGIAGSAYGYTFGSGTRLTVV.

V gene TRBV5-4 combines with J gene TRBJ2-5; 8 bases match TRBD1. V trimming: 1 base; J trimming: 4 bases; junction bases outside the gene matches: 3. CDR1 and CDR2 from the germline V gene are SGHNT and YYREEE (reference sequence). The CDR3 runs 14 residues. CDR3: CASSLSQGAETQYF. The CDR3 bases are TGTGCCAGCAGCTTGTCCCAGGGGGCAGAGACCCAGTACTTC.

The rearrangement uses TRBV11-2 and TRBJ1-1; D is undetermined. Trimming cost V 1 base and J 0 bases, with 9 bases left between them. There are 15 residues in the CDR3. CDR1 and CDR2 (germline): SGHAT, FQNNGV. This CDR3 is CASSLVIQMNTEAFF. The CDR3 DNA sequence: TGTGCCAGCAGCTTAGTAATCCAGATGAACACTGAAGCTTTCTTT. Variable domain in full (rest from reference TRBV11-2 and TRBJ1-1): EAGVAQSPRYKIIEKRQSVAFWCNPISGHATLYWYQQILGQGPKLLIQFQNNGVVDDSQLPKDRFSAERLKGVDSTLKIQPAKLEDSAVYLCASSLVIQMNTEAFFGQGTRLTVV.

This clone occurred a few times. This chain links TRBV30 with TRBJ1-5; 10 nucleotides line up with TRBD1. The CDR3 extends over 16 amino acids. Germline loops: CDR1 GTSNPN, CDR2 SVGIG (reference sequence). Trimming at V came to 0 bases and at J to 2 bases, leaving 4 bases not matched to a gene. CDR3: CAWSVGQGVGNQPQHF. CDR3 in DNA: TGTGCCTGGAGTGTAGGACAGGGGGTCGGCAATCAGCCCCAGCATTTT.

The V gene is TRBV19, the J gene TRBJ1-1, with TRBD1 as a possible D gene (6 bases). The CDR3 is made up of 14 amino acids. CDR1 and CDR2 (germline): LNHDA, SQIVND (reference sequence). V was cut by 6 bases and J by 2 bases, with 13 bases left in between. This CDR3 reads CASSPDRINTEAFF. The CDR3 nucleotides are TGTGCCAGTAGCCCAGACAGGATTAACACTGAAGCTTTCTTT.

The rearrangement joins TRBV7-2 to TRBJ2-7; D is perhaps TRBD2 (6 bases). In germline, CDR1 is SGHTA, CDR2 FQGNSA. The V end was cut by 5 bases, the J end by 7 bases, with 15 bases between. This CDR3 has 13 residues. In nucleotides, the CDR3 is TGTGCCAGCAGCGCATCAGGTGGGGGGGAGCAGTACTTC. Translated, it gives CASSASGGGEQYF.

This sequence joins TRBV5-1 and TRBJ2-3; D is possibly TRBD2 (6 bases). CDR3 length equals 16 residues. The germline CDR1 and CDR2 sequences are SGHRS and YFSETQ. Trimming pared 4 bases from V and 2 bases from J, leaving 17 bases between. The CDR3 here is CASSRTHGDFTDTQYF. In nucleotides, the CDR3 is TGCGCCAGCAGCCGGACGCACGGGGACTTCACAGATACGCAGTATTTT.

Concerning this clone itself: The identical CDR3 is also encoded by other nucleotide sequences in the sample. The CDR3 region is CASSSPGQGAYEQYF. Here the CDR3 DNA reads TGTGCCAGCAGTTCTCCGGGCCAGGGGGCCTACGAGCAGTACTTC. The chain combines TRBV6-5 with TRBJ2-7, with TRBD1 identical over 7 bases. Germline V lookup: CDR1 MNHEY, CDR2 SVGAGI. The trim removed 4 bases at V and 2 bases at J, leaving 8 bases unmatched. The CDR3 consists of 15 residues.

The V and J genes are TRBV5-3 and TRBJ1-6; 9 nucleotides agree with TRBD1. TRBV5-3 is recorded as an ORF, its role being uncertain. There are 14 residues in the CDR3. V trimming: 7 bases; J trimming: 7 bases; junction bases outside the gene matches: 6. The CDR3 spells CARPRDRVNSPLHF. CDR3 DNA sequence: TGTGCCAGACCCCGGGACAGGGTGAATTCACCCCTCCACTTT.

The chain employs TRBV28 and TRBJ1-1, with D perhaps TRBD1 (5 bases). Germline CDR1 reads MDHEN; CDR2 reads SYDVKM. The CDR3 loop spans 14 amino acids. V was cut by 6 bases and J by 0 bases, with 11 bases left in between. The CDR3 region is CASRTDSLNTEAFF. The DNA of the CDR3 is TGTGCCAGCAGAACCGACAGCCTGAACACTGAAGCTTTCTTT.

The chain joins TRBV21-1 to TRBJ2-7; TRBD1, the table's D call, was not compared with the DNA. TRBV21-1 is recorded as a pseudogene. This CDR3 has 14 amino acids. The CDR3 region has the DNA TGTGCCAGCAGCAAAACAGGGGGTCGGTACGAGCAGTACTTC. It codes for CASSKTGGRYEQYF.

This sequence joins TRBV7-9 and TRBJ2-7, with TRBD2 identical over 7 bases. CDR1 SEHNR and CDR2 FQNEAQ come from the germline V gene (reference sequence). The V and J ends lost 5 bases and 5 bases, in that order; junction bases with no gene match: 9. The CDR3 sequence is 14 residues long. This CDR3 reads CASSRGGGVDEQYF. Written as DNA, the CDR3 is TGTGCCAGCAGCCGCGGGGGAGGGGTGGACGAGCAGTACTTC.

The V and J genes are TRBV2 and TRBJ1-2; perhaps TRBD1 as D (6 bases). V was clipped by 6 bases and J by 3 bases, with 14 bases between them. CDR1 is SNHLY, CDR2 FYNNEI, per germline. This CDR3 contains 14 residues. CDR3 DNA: TGTGCCAGCAGGGGTGGCAGGGGCGACTATGGCTACACCTTC. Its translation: CASRGGRGDYGYTF.

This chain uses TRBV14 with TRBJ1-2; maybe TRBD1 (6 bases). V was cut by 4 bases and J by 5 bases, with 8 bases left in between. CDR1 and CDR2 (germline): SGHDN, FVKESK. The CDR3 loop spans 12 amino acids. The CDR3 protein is CASSPQGYGYTF. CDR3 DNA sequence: TGTGCCAGCAGCCCCCAGGGGTATGGCTACACCTTC.

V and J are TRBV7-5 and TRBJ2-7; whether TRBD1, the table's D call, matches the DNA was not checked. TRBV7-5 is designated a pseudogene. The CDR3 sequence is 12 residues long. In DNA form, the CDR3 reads TGTGTCAGAAGCTTTTCAACCTACGAGCAGTACTTC. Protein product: CVRSFSTYEQYF.

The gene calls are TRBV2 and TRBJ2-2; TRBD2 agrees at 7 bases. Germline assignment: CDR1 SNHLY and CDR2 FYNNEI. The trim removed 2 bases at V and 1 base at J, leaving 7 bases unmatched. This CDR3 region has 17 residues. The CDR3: CASSEHGQRGNTGELFF. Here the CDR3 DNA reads TGTGCCAGCAGTGAACACGGCCAGCGGGGGAACACCGGGGAGCTGTTTTTT.

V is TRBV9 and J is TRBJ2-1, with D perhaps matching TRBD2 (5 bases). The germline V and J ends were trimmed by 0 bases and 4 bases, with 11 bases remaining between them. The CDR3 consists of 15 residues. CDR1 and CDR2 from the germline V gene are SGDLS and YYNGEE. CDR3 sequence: CASSVGTSGYNEQFF. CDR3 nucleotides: TGTGCCAGCAGCGTAGGAACTTCGGGGTACAATGAGCAGTTCTTC.

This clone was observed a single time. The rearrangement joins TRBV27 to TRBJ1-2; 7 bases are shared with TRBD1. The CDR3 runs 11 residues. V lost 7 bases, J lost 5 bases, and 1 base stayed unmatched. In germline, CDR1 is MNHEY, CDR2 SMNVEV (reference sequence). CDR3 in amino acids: CASTGGYGYTF. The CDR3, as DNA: TGTGCCAGCACAGGGGGATATGGCTACACCTTC.

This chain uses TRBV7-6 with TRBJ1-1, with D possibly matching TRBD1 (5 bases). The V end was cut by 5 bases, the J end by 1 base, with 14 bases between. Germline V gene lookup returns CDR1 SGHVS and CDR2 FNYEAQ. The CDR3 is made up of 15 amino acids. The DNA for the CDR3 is TGTGCCAGCAGCGCCCACCTGACAGCGAACACTGAAGCTTTCTTT. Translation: CASSAHLTANTEAFF.

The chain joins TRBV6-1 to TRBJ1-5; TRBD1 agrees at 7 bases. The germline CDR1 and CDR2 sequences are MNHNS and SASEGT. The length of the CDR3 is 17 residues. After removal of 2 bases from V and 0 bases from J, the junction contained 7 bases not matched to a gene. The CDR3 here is CASSEFAGGNSNQPQHF. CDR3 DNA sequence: TGTGCCAGCAGTGAATTTGCAGGGGGGAATAGCAATCAGCCCCAGCATTTT.